The T cell receptor (beta chain) described here comes from a study of T-cell reconstitution after alpha-beta-depleted transplantation in children. Germline V gives CDR1 SGHNT, CDR2 YYREEE (reference sequence). V lost 4 bases to trimming and J lost 0 bases, with 17 bases between them. The CDR3 has 18 amino acids. TCRbeta library preparation incorporated unique molecular identifiers. TCRdb reanalysed the PCR reads using MiXCR and keeps one entry per CDR3 protein. The sample holds about 90,000 distinct CDR3 sequences, 15% to 19% seen once. Study results and caveats: Two months or so post-transplant, alpha-beta T cells reportedly derived from several hundred expanded graft clones. Diversity of TCRbeta at day 60 was high in some patients, arising from surviving recipient T cells and thymic progenitors.

Concerning this clonotype itself: Its antigen is unknown.

V gene TRBV5-4 combines with J gene TRBJ2-6; unclear D gene. The material sequenced was PBMCs, mostly from graft donor cells, taken 180 days after TCRalphabeta/CD19-depleted stem cell transplant. This TCR was sampled from a male patient aged 2 to 10 who had a stem cell transplant for acute lymphoblastic leukemia, so the T cells may come from the graft donor. CDR3 residues: CASSVDFPSLSGANVLTF. The CDR3 region has the DNA TGTGCCAGCAGCGTTGATTTCCCCTCTCTCTCTGGGGCCAACGTCCTGACTTTC.